This T cell receptor (beta chain) derives from a study of cytomegalovirus exposure and HLA in healthy donors. Study-level results: Further analysis was carried out later, and it showed several of the most significant clusters appearing linked to common viral pathogens.

Vbeta (60) and Jbeta (13) primers were used in the PCR. As handled by the study authors: About 10 million of 75 million to 85 million unique TCR beta chains were shared, per a later count. Measured with immunoSEQ multiplex PCR; TCRdb has only the in-frame clones, and not every one. V and J calls and clone size are given by that table; D and trimming were obtained from the DNA. The listing records over 120,000 clones. V dropped 5 bases and J dropped 3; count of bases not matched to a gene: 6. The CDR3 consists of 15 residues. Germline V gene data show CDR1 as MNHEY and CDR2 as SMNVEV (reference sequence). About this clone itself: Its antigen is unidentified.

This receptor was taken from a male donor in good health and CMV-seronegative. The sample taken for sequencing was PBMCs. The V and J genes are TRBV27 and TRBJ1-1; 10 nucleotides agree with TRBD1. This chain's CDR3 is CASSLRQGADTEAFF. The CDR3 DNA sequence: TGTGCCAGCAGTCTAAGACAGGGGGCGGACACTGAAGCTTTCTTT.